One sample yielded the 24 T cell receptor beta chains listed below, sequenced in a study of OX40 agonist ivuxolimab in advanced cancers. Profiled with immunoSEQ multiplex PCR; TCRdb holds only in-frame clones, not every one. This sample has 30,000 to 45,000 clones, with more than 75% found just once. The source was CD4+ or CD8+ T cells sorted from blood, collected in a trial of the OX40 agonist ivuxolimab. These receptors originate from an adult with an advanced solid tumor such as melanoma, head and neck, liver or kidney cancer.

V and J are TRBV19 and TRBJ1-1, with TRBD1 matching 8 bases. Germline CDR1 LNHDA, CDR2 SQIVND (reference sequence). The CDR3 totals 14 residues. With V trimmed by 7 bases and J by 5 bases, 9 bases remained unmatched. CDR3 loop: CASKITGGWTEAFF. DNA of the CDR3: TGTGCCAGTAAAATTACAGGGGGTTGGACTGAAGCTTTCTTT.

This chain uses TRBV5-1 with TRBJ1-1; no firm D call. Trimming stripped 0 bases from V and 1 base from J, with 4 bases between. The CDR3 has 13 amino acids. Germline loops: CDR1 SGHRS, CDR2 YFSETQ. The CDR3 here is CASSLAANTEAFF. Here the CDR3 DNA reads TGCGCCAGCAGCTTGGCGGCGAACACTGAAGCTTTCTTT.

This sequence joins TRBV14 and TRBJ2-1, with D possibly TRBD1 on 5 matching bases. Germline CDR1 and CDR2: SGHDN and FVKESK. There are 12 residues in the CDR3. Trimming left V 2 bases short and J 9 bases short, with 8 bases between. The CDR3 nucleotides are TGTGCCAGCAGCCAAATGACAGTTGAGCAGTTCTTC. As protein: CASSQMTVEQFF.

The chain combines TRBV7-9 with TRBJ2-7; D remains unclear. The CDR3 contains 12 residues. The germline V and J ends were trimmed by 5 bases and 5 bases, with 10 bases remaining between them. Germline V gene sequence: CDR1 SEHNR, CDR2 FQNEAQ (reference sequence). The CDR3 DNA reads as TGTGCCAGCAGCGGAGAGTCCCACGAGCAGTACTTC. Encoded protein: CASSGESHEQYF.

CDR3 nucleotide sequence: TGTGCCAGCAGCGTTGGAGCAGCGGGAGGAGACGAGCAGTACTTC. Encoded protein: CASSVGAAGGDEQYF. V gene TRBV9 combines with J gene TRBJ2-7, with 9 bases that match TRBD2. The CDR3 totals 15 residues. Germline V gene lookup returns CDR1 SGDLS and CDR2 YYNGEE. V trimming: 2 bases; J trimming: 5 bases; junction bases outside the gene matches: 8.

The V and J genes are TRBV4-1 and TRBJ1-1, with D possibly TRBD1 on 5 matching bases. There are 17 residues in the CDR3. The V end was cut by 3 bases, the J end by 2 bases, with 19 bases between. CDR1 MGHRA and CDR2 YSYEKL come from the germline V gene. The CDR3, as DNA: TGCGCCAGCAGCCACCCCCCCCTGGGGGGGTATAACACTGAAGCTTTCTTT. Its protein is CASSHPPLGGYNTEAFF.

The chain joins TRBV7-9 to TRBJ2-1; no clear D. Germline lookup yields CDR1 SEHNR and CDR2 FQNEAQ (reference sequence). The CDR3 loop spans 12 amino acids. Trimming cost V 3 bases and J 1 base, with 1 base left between them. The CDR3 sequence is CASSLSYNEQFF. The CDR3 DNA sequence: TGTGCCAGCAGCTTGTCCTACAATGAGCAGTTCTTC.

This chain links TRBV14 with TRBJ1-3; TRBD1 agrees at 7 bases. J gave up 0 bases and V 4 bases, and 12 bases lay outside the gene matches. Germline lookup yields CDR1 SGHDN and CDR2 FVKESK. The CDR3 has 18 amino acids. CDR3 protein: CASSLPPLTGDSGNTIYF. In DNA, the CDR3 is TGTGCCAGCAGCCTCCCTCCCCTTACAGGGGACTCTGGAAACACCATATATTTT.

The V and J genes are TRBV28 and TRBJ1-5; D is undetermined. The germline V gene encodes CDR1 MDHEN and CDR2 SYDVKM. CDR3 length: 14 amino acids. Trimming cost V 6 bases and J 2 bases, with 11 bases left between them. The CDR3, as DNA: TGTGCCAGCAGCACCGCGGCCGGCAATCAGCCCCAGCATTTT. Its translation is CASSTAAGNQPQHF.

The rearrangement uses TRBV6-5 and TRBJ2-1; D unclear. The CDR3 has 15 residues. Trimming stripped 2 bases from V and 2 bases from J, with 10 bases between. Germline V gene sequence: CDR1 MNHEY, CDR2 SVGAGI. The CDR3 sequence is CASSYGNAPYNEQFF. CDR3 bases: TGTGCCAGCAGTTACGGGAACGCACCCTACAATGAGCAGTTCTTC.

V and J are TRBV19 and TRBJ2-7; D gene unclear. Trimming removed 3 bases from V and 0 bases from J, with 12 bases in between. The V gene's germline CDR1 is LNHDA and CDR2 SQIVND (reference sequence). The CDR3 is 15 residues long. CDR3 in DNA: TGTGCCAGTAGTATGGGGTGGGATAGCTCCTACGAGCAGTACTTC. Amino acids: CASSMGWDSSYEQYF.

The chain links TRBV25-1 to TRBJ2-1; the match to TRBD2 covers 8 bases. The CDR3 runs to 16 residues. CDR1 and CDR2 from the germline V gene are MGHDK and SYGVNS. V dropped 5 bases and J dropped 0; count of bases not matched to a gene: 6. CDR3 region: CASSLGGGSSYNEQFF. The CDR3, as DNA: TGTGCCAGCAGTCTGGGCGGGGGGAGCTCCTACAATGAGCAGTTCTTC.

This sequence joins TRBV7-6 and TRBJ2-6; D is undetermined. The CDR3 extends over 17 amino acids. The V end was cut by 7 bases, the J end by 0 bases, with 16 bases between. Germline V CDR1 and CDR2: SGHVS, FNYEAQ. The DNA for the CDR3 is TGTGCCAGCACCGGGCCCGGACGGATCTCTGGGGCCAACGTCCTGACTTTC. It specifies CASTGPGRISGANVLTF. Using reference TRBV7-6 and TRBJ2-6 for the parts outside the CDR3, the full variable domain is GAGVSQSPRYKVTKRGQDVALRCDPISGHVSLYWYRQALGQGPEFLTYFNYEAQQDKSGLPNDRFSAERPEGSISTLTIQRTEQRDSAMYRCASTGPGRISGANVLTFGAGSRLTVL.

V usage is TRBV9 and J usage is TRBJ2-1; D is unclear. Germline CDR1 reads SGDLS; CDR2 reads YYNGEE. V dropped 1 base and J dropped 0 bases, with 17 bases sitting between them. The CDR3 extends over 18 amino acids. The DNA for the CDR3 is TGTGCCAGCAGCGTATTGAACAGCCCTTACAGCTCCTACAATGAGCAGTTCTTC. This translates into CASSVLNSPYSSYNEQFF.

The V and J genes are TRBV5-1 and TRBJ1-2, with 7 bases matching TRBD1. Per germline, CDR1 SGHRS and CDR2 YFSETQ. The length of the CDR3 is 14 residues. The ends lost 0 bases at V and 5 bases at J; junction bases unmatched: 4. The CDR3 region is CASSLESGGYGYTF. The CDR3 region has the DNA TGCGCCAGCAGCTTGGAGTCAGGGGGTTATGGCTACACCTTC.

The chain couples TRBV7-9 to TRBJ2-1; 9 nucleotides match TRBD2. The germline V gene encodes CDR1 SEHNR and CDR2 FQNEAQ (reference sequence). The CDR3 loop spans 18 amino acids. J gave up 1 base and V 5 bases, and 12 bases lay outside the gene matches. The CDR3 sequence: CASSPDLAGWVSYNEQFF. The CDR3 nucleotides are TGTGCCAGCAGCCCCGATCTAGCGGGATGGGTATCCTACAATGAGCAGTTCTTC.

This chain joins TRBV29-1 and TRBJ2-1; D call uncertain. Trimming took 7 bases from V and 4 from J, leaving 17 bases between them. There are 14 residues in the CDR3. The V gene's germline CDR1 is SQVTM and CDR2 ANQGSEA. CDR3 nucleotide sequence: TGCAGCGCTACCGGACGGATTGATTACAATGAGCAGTTCTTC. Translated: CSATGRIDYNEQFF.

The rearrangement links TRBV7-9 to TRBJ2-3; 8 positions match TRBD2. With 3 bases clipped from V and 4 bases from J, the junction kept 9 bases outside the gene matches. The CDR3 sequence is 16 residues long. Germline CDR1 and CDR2: SEHNR and FQNEAQ (reference sequence). CDR3 sequence reads: CASSLDVAGRPDTQYF. CDR3 bases: TGTGCCAGCAGCTTGGATGTAGCGGGAAGGCCAGATACGCAGTATTTT.

The chain recombines TRBV7-9 with TRBJ2-7; 9 positions match TRBD1. The CDR3 sequence is 16 residues long. The germline V gene encodes CDR1 SEHNR and CDR2 FQNEAQ (reference sequence). J was trimmed by 9 bases and V by 5 bases; bases with no gene match: 17. The CDR3, as DNA: TGTGCCAGCAGCCATTCGACAGGGGGGAGAAACTACCGGCAGTACTTC. Its protein product is CASSHSTGGRNYRQYF.

V usage is TRBV9 and J usage is TRBJ1-2; a weak D match, TRBD1 (5 bases). Germline V lookup: CDR1 SGDLS, CDR2 YYNGEE. V lost 0 bases and J 5 bases, leaving 17 bases between the germline ends. CDR3 size: 16 residues. The CDR3 loop reads CASSVEGGGEIYGYTF. In DNA, the CDR3 is TGTGCCAGCAGCGTAGAGGGCGGGGGAGAGATTTATGGCTACACCTTC.

This clone came up once. The chain links TRBV7-9 to TRBJ1-3; no definite D call. The germline CDR1 and CDR2 sequences are SEHNR and FQNEAQ (reference sequence). The germline V and J ends were trimmed by 5 bases and 0 bases, with 8 bases remaining between them. The CDR3 consists of 14 residues. CDR3 coding DNA: TGTGCCAGCAGCCCTGACAACTCTGGAAACACCATATATTTT. It specifies CASSPDNSGNTIYF.

The rearrangement uses TRBV9 and TRBJ1-6; unclear D gene. Germline CDR1 SGDLS, CDR2 YYNGEE. The CDR3 covers 13 residues. The V end was cut by 3 bases, the J end by 13 bases, with 14 bases between. The CDR3 region has the DNA TGTGCCAGCAGCGGGGCAAGAACTACGCCCCTCCACTTT. Translated, it gives CASSGARTTPLHF.

V and J are TRBV28 and TRBJ2-7; D is uncertain. Trimming took off 7 bases at V and 0 bases at J, with 25 bases between the two ends. The CDR3 consists of 18 residues. CDR1 is MDHEN, CDR2 SYDVKM, per germline. CDR3 nucleotide sequence: TGTGCCAGCATTGCCGGGCCCCAGCTGAGGATAAGCTCCTACGAGCAGTACTTC. It translates to CASIAGPQLRISSYEQYF.

This rearrangement joins TRBV5-5 to TRBJ2-5, with 7 nucleotides matching TRBD1. V lost 6 bases and J lost 5; bases outside the gene matches: 16. CDR3 size: 16 residues. From germline, CDR1 is SGHKS and CDR2 YYEKEE (reference sequence). CDR3 region: CASTQGVGMARETQYF. CDR3 DNA: TGTGCCAGCACCCAGGGGGTTGGGATGGCTAGGGAGACCCAGTACTTC.